This entry describes one T cell receptor beta chain. Its antigen remains unidentified. Within one base of it there is no much larger clone, and no base qualities were kept. This sample is part of a study of T cell responses to AZD1222 COVID-19 vaccine (dated by TCRdb to the early 2020s). About the study as a whole: TCR sequencing was performed for roughly 250 trial participants, of whom roughly 200 were given two doses of AZD1222 and around 26 were given two doses of MenACWY control vaccine. Trial participants were enrolled into age subgroups of 18-55, 56-69 and 70-plus years, which contained about 150, 27 and 61 TCR-sequenced participants, respectively.

The CDR3 contains 15 residues, cysteine and phenylalanine counted. The DNA shown is the 45-base CDR3, in frame from base 1. Relative to germline, V is 6 bases shorter and J is 9 bases shorter, with 18 bases between their ends. CDR1 and CDR2, looked up from the germline V gene, are SNHLY and FYNNEI. In light of the paper, this sample's time point label describes: baseline before first vaccination. The treatment or condition label on this specimen signifies: meningococcal conjugate vaccine given as trial control. Vaccinee samples came from UK trials COV001 and COV002, including a single-blind randomized controlled phase 2/3 trial of AZD1222 (ChAdOx1 nCoV-19) in healthy adults. For TCRbeta chain sequencing, PBMC samples were collected from trial participants at day 0 and at day 28 after the second dose. Points the paper makes about the study in general: Participants were mostly white British and included more females than males, and it was suggested by the authors that clonal diversity may have been underestimated. Reportedly, close to half of the unique spike-specific TCRs recognized epitopes lying outside the regions that are mutated in the B.1.351 and B.1.1.7 variants. In the small 56-69-year group, the increase in depth fell short of significance, most likely because of low power. No day 14 peak-response samples were available, so repertoires were characterized only after the peak T cell response. A significant rise in spike-specific TCR breadth and depth was observed after two AZD1222 doses relative to day 0 and relative to MenACWY recipients. Conclusions about previously exposed vaccinees are limited because only five to seven AZD1222 recipients were SARS-CoV-2 seropositive at baseline. The vaccine-associated CD4 TCRs covered the entire spike protein, and the dominant responses fell in regions 160-218 and 743-854.

The CDR3 regions of human TCRbeta chains were subjected to immunosequencing. In the source study's methods: Repertoire TCRs were matched against a reference library of SARS-CoV-2-specific TCRs generated with the MIRA antigen-specificity platform. Breadth meant the fraction of unique TCRs that were SARS-CoV-2-associated, whereas depth meant the fraction of total T cells that were SARS-CoV-2-associated. Using the MIRA data, each spike-specific TCR was mapped to the spike region that the TCR reacts to and placed in a CD4 or CD8 class. Log10-transformed breadth and depth values were compared by one-way ANOVA with Sidak's multiple comparisons tests. In TCRdb, the immuneACCESS table is reduced to in-frame sequences with V and J assigned. These tables do not hold every clone; where another copy was compared, an unresolved V gene accounts for under half, and the others remain unexplained. D and trimming were read from the DNA, whereas the V and J calls and clone size are those reported in that table. The sample profile shows 150,000 or so clones; 75% to 85% of them were found once. The ten top clones hold roughly 4.5% of the sample.

This specimen was peripheral blood, taken on day 0 of MenACWY control vaccination. The rearrangement joined TRBV2 to TRBJ1-6; perhaps TRBD1 is the D gene, with 6 bases matching. The receptor's source is an adult in good health. The CDR3 region reads CASSGGERGISPLHF. The base sequence is TGTGCCAGCAGCGGGGGGGAAAGGGGGATTTCACCCCTCCACTTT.